The 15 T cell receptor beta chains listed next were all sequenced from one sample in a study of CD8+ T cells in alopecia areata. Sequencing used cDNA as its template, made by extracting RNA and reverse transcribing it. The method was immunoSEQ multiplex PCR; TCRdb's version includes in-frame clones alone and lacks a portion of them. The sample carries fewer than 200,000 clones, about 54% recorded once. The treatment was: oral pan-JAK inhibitor, 5-10 mg twice daily. The sequencing here drew on CD4+ T cells sorted from blood, taken at approximately week 55, from a patient treated with tofacitinib. All receptors derive from a human donor with alopecia areata.

This chain connects TRBV15 to TRBJ2-5, with 9 bases matching TRBD1. The ends lost 4 bases at V and 5 bases at J; junction bases unmatched: 2. The CDR3 sequence is 13 residues long. Germline V gene sequence: CDR1 LNHNV, CDR2 YYDKDF (reference sequence). The CDR3 region has the DNA TGTGCCACCAGCAACAGGGGGCTGGAGACCCAGTACTTC. The encoded protein is CATSNRGLETQYF.

This rearrangement joins TRBV2 to TRBJ1-2; D is uncertain. Germline lookup yields CDR1 SNHLY and CDR2 FYNNEI. V was shortened by 7 bases and J by 4 bases, with 13 bases between the two germline ends. CDR3 length: 13 residues. The CDR3 DNA is TGTGCCAGCAAGCGATCATATTTCTATGGCTACACCTTC. Its translation: CASKRSYFYGYTF.

About this clone: Mismatch with germline at one junction end may stem from a read error. This chain links TRBV7-7 with TRBJ2-1, with D hard to call. There are 14 residues in the CDR3. CDR1 and CDR2 from the germline V gene are SSHAT and FNYEAQ (reference sequence). The CDR3 nucleotides are TGTGCCAGCAGCCCATCAAACTCCCACAATGAGCAGTTCTTC. It translates to CASSPSNSHNEQFF.

The chain employs TRBV13 and TRBJ2-7; TRBD1 agrees at 8 bases. This CDR3 comprises 13 residues. J gave up 11 bases and V 5 bases, and 11 bases lay outside the gene matches. Looked up from germline, CDR1 is PRHDT and CDR2 is FYEKMQ (reference sequence). DNA of the CDR3: TGTGCCAGCAGCCTCGGACAGGGCCCCAGTGAGTACTTC. Amino acid sequence: CASSLGQGPSEYF.

This clone was found a few times. V gene TRBV6-5 combines with J gene TRBJ2-7; D gene ambiguous. The germline CDR1 and CDR2 sequences are MNHEY and SVGAGI. The V end was cut by 4 bases, the J end by 2 bases, with 6 bases between. The CDR3 length is 12 residues. CDR3 region: CASSSRAYEQYF. DNA of the CDR3: TGTGCCAGCAGTTCGAGAGCCTACGAGCAGTACTTC.

The chain joins TRBV7-8 to TRBJ1-1; unclear D gene. The ends were cut back, 4 bases at V and 5 bases at J, with 14 bases in the middle. CDR3 length equals 14 residues. Germline V gene lookup returns CDR1 SGHVS and CDR2 FQNEAQ. In DNA form, the CDR3 reads TGTGCCAGCAGCTCCACGGCGGGTGGGACTGAAGCTTTCTTT. Translation gives CASSSTAGGTEAFF.

The chain recombines TRBV5-1 with TRBJ1-2; D is undetermined. Germline loops: CDR1 SGHRS, CDR2 YFSETQ. This CDR3 has 13 residues. V was clipped by 0 bases and J by 4 bases, with 7 bases between them. CDR3 bases: TGCGCCAGCAGCTTGGGATTGCCCTATGGCTACACCTTC. Its protein is CASSLGLPYGYTF.

This chain connects TRBV25-1 to TRBJ2-5; 9 nucleotides align to TRBD1. CDR3 length: 13 amino acids. Losses at the gene ends were 6 bases for V and 5 bases for J; bases not matched to a gene: 4. Germline CDR1 reads MGHDK; CDR2 reads SYGVNS. CDR3: CASRGQGTETQYF. CDR3 sequence (DNA): TGTGCCAGCAGGGGACAGGGAACGGAGACCCAGTACTTC. The whole variable domain, filled in from reference TRBV25-1 and TRBJ2-5, reads EADIYQTPRYLVIGTGKKITLECSQTMGHDKMYWYQQDPGMELHLIHYSYGVNSTEKGDLSSESTVSRIRTEHFPLTLESARPSHTSQYLCASRGQGTETQYFGPGTRLLVL.

This clone occurred a few times. This rearrangement joins TRBV6-5 to TRBJ2-7; 7 nucleotides line up with TRBD1. Per the germline V gene, CDR1 is MNHEY and CDR2 is SVGAGI. The ends lost 6 bases at V and 3 bases at J; junction bases unmatched: 2. This CDR3 is built from 12 residues. In DNA, the CDR3 is TGTGCCAGCAGACAGGGGAGCTACGAGCAGTACTTC. Its protein is CASRQGSYEQYF.

This clone was counted a few times. The chain's CDR3 is CATRGGLEGADTQYF. In nucleotides, the CDR3 is TGTGCCACCCGGGGGGGCCTAGAGGGCGCAGATACGCAGTATTTT. The chain has TRBV15 and TRBJ2-3; TRBD2 matches 8 bases. The V segment lost 8 bases and the J segment 4 bases; nucleotides outside the gene matches: 11. Germline V gene data show CDR1 as LNHNV and CDR2 as YYDKDF (reference sequence). The CDR3 is made up of 15 amino acids.

In this sample, this clone turned up a few times. The V and J genes are TRBV9 and TRBJ1-5; tentative D call: TRBD1 (6 bases). The length of the CDR3 is 13 residues. The germline gives CDR1 SGDLS, CDR2 YYNGEE. Between the trimmed V and J ends, which lost 8 bases and 5 bases, there was a span of 14 bases. CDR3 region: CARAVSGDQPQHF. DNA for the CDR3: TGTGCCAGAGCCGTCTCAGGGGATCAGCCCCAGCATTTT. The complete variable domain, with remaining parts taken from reference TRBV9 and TRBJ1-5, reads DSGVTQTPKHLITATGQRVTLRCSPRSGDLSVYWYQQSLDQGLQFLIQYYNGEERAKGNILERFSAQQFPDLHSELNLSSLELGDSALYFCARAVSGDQPQHFGDGTRLSIL.

The rearrangement links TRBV11-2 to TRBJ1-2; D unresolved. CDR3 size: 12 residues. V lost 3 bases and J 8 bases, leaving 10 bases between the germline ends. Germline loops: CDR1 SGHAT, CDR2 FQNNGV. CDR3 bases: TGTGCCAGCAGCTTCACAGATTCGGGCTACACCTTC. It encodes CASSFTDSGYTF.

This clone was counted only a few times. The rearrangement links TRBV4-1 to TRBJ1-4, with a tentative D call TRBD1 (5 bases). The germline CDR1 and CDR2 sequences are MGHRA and YSYEKL. Trimming stripped 4 bases from V and 0 bases from J, with 15 bases between. This CDR3 spans 17 amino acids. In DNA form, the CDR3 reads TGCGCCAGCAGCCCAGAAGGGGACGGAGCAACTAATGAAAAACTGTTTTTT. Translated: CASSPEGDGATNEKLFF.

The chain has TRBV6-5 and TRBJ1-5, with D possibly matching TRBD1 (6 bases). The germline V gene has CDR1 MNHEY and CDR2 SVGAGI. V lost 6 bases, J lost 2 bases, and 8 bases lay in between. The CDR3 covers 13 residues. For the CDR3, the DNA is TGTGCCAGCAGGGACAGCGGCAATCAGCCCCAGCATTTT. It yields the protein CASRDSGNQPQHF.

This chain links TRBV30 with TRBJ1-2; D might be TRBD1 (5 bases). The germline gives CDR1 GTSNPN, CDR2 SVGIG (reference sequence). This CDR3 spans 20 amino acids. The V end was cut by 0 bases, the J end by 0 bases, with 26 bases between. DNA of the CDR3: TGTGCCTGGAGTGTACTCCCGCTGGTACGGGGCGACAACCCTAACTATGGCTACACCTTC. Protein sequence: CAWSVLPLVRGDNPNYGYTF.